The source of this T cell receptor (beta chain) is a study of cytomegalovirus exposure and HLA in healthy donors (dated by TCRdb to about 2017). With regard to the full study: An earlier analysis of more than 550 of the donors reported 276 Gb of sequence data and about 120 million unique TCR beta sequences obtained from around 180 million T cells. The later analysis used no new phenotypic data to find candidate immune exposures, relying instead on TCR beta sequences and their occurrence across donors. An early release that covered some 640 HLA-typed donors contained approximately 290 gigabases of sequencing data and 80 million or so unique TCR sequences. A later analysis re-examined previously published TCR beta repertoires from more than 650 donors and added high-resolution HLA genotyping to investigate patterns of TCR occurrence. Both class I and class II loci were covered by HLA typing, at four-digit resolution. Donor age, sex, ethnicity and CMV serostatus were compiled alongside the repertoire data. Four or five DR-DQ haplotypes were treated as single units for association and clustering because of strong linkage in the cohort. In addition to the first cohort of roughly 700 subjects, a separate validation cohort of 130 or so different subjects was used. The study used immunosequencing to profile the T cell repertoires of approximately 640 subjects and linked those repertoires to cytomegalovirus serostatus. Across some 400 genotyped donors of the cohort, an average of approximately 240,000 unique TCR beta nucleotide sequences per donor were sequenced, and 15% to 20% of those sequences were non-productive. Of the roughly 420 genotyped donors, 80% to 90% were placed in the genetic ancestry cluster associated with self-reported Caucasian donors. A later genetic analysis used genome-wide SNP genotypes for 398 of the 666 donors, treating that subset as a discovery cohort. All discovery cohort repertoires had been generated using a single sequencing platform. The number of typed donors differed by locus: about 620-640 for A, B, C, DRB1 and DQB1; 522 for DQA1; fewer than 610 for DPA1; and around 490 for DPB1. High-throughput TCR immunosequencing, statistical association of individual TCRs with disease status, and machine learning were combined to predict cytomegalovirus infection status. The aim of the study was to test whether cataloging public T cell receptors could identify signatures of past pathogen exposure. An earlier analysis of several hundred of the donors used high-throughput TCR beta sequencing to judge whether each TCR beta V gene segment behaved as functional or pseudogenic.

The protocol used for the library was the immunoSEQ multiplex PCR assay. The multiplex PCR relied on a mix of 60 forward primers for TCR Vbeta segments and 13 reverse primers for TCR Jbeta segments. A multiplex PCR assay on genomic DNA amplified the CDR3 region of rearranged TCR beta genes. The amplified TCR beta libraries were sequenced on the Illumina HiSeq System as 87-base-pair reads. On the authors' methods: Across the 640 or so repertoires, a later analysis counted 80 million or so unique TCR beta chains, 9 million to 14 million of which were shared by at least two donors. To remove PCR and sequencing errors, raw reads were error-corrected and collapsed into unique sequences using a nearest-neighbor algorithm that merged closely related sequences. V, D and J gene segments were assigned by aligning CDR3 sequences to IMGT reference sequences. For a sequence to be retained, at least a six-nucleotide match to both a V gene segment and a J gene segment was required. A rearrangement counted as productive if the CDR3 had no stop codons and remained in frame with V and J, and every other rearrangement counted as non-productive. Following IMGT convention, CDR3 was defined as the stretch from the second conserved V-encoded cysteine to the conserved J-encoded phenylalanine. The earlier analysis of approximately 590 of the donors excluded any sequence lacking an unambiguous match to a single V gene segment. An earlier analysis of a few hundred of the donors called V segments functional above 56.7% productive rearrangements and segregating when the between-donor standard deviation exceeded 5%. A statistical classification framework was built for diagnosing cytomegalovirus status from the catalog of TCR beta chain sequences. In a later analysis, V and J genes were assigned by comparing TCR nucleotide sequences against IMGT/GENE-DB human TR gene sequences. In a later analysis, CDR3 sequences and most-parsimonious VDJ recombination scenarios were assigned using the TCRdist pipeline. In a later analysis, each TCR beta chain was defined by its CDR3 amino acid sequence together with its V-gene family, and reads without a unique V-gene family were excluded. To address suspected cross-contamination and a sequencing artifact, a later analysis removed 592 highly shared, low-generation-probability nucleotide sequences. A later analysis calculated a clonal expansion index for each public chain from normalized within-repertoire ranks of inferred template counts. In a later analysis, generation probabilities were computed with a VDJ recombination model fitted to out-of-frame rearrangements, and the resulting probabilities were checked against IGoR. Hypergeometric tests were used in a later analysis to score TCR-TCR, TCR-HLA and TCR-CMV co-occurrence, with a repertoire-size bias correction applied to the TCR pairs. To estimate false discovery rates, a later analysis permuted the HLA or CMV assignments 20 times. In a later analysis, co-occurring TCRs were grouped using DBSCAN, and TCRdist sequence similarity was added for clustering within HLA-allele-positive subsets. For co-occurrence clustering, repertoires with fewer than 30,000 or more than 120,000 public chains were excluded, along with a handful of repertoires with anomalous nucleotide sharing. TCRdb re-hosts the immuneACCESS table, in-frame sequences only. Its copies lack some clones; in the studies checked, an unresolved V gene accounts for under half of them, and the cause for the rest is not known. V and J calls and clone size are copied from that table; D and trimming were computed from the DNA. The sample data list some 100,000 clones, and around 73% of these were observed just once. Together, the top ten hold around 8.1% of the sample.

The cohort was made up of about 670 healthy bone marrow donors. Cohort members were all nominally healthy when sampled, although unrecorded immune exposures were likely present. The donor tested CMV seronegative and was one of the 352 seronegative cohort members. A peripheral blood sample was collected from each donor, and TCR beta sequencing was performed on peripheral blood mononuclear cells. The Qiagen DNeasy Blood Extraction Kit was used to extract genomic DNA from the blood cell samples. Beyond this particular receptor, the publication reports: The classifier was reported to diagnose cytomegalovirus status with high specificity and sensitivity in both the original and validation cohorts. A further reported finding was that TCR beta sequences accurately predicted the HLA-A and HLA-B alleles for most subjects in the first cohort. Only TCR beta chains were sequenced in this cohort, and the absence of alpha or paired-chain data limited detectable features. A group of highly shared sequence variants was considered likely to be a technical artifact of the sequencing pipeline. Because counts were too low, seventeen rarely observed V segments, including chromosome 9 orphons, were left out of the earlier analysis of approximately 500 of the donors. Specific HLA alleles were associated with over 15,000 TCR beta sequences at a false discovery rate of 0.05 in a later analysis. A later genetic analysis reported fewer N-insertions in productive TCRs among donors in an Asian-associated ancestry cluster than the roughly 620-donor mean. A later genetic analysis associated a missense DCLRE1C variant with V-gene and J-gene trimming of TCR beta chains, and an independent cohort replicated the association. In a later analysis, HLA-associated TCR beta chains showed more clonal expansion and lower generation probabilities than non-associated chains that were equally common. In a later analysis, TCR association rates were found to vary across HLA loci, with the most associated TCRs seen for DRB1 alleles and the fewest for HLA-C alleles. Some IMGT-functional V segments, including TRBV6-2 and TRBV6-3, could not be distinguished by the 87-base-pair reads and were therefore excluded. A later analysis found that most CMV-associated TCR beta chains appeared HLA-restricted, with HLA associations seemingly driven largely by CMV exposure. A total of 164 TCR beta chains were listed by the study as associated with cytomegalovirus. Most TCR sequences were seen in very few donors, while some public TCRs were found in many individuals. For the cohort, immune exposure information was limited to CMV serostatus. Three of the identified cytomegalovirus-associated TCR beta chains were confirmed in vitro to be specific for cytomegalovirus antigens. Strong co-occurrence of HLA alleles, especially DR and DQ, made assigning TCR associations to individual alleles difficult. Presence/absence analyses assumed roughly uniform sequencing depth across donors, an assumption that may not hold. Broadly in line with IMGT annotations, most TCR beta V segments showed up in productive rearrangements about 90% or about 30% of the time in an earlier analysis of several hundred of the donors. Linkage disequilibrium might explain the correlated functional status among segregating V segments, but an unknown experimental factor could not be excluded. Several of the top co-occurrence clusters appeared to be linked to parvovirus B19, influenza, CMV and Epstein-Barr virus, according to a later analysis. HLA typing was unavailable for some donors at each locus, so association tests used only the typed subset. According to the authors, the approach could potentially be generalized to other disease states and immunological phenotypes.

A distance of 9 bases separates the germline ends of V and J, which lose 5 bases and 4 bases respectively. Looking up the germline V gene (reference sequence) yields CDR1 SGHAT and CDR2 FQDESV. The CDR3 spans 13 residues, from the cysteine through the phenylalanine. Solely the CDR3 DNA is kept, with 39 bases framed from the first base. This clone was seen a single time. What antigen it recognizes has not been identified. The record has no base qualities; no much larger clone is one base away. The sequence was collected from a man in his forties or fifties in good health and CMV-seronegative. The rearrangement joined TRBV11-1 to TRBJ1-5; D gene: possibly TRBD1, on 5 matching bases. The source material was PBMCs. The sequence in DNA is TGTGCCAGCAGCCTCGGACAAAATCAGCCCCAGCATTTT. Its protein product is CASSLGQNQPQHF.